The clone carrying this T cell receptor beta chain was recorded only once. This entry is derived from a study of T cell changes during pregnancy in multiple sclerosis. V shed 4 bases, J shed 4 bases, and the junction held 5 bases outside the gene matches. The CDR3 runs 15 residues. CDR1 and CDR2 (germline): SGHTS, YDEGEE. Repertoires were generated with immunoSEQ multiplex PCR, while TCRdb's copy carries only in-frame clones and drops some. The sample holds under 120,000 clones, 80% to 95% seen once. The source is a female donor with multiple sclerosis, enrolled in a pregnancy study. Material: peripheral blood, obtained after pregnancy. The chain carries TRBV5-8 and TRBJ2-2, with 9 bases that match TRBD1. CDR3 coding DNA: TGTGCCAGCAGCCCCGGGACAGGGCCCACCGGGGAGCTGTTTTTT. This gives the protein CASSPGTGPTGELFF.